The 24 T cell receptor beta chains listed next were all sequenced from one sample in a study of blood T cell repertoires in COVID-19. TCRdb's table, derived via immunoSEQ multiplex PCR, lists solely in-frame clones and lacks some. The sample includes 300,000 to 400,000 clones, around 87% of them seen just once. Sample: peripheral blood. All receptors derive from a woman between 55 and 75 years old with COVID-19, enrolled during active disease.

The rearrangement links TRBV2 to TRBJ1-2; TRBD1 matches 9 bases. The germline V gene has CDR1 SNHLY and CDR2 FYNNEI. V shed 3 bases, J shed 5 bases, and the junction held 10 bases outside the gene matches. The CDR3 is 16 residues long. This CDR3 reads CASSEGQGARPYGYTF. The DNA of the CDR3 is TGTGCCAGCAGTGAGGGACAGGGAGCTCGGCCTTATGGCTACACCTTC.

The gene calls are TRBV18 and TRBJ2-7, with D unresolved. This CDR3 comprises 14 residues. Germline V gene data show CDR1 as KGHSH and CDR2 as LQKENI. Trimming cost V 4 bases and J 5 bases, with 15 bases left between them. The CDR3 DNA reads TGTGCCAGCTCACGCGTACCTCCCGAGGACGAGCAGTACTTC. It specifies CASSRVPPEDEQYF.

Only a few counts were recorded for this clone. The V call is TRBV19, the J call TRBJ2-5; a possible D gene is TRBD2 (6 bases). CDR1 is LNHDA, CDR2 SQIVND, per germline (reference sequence). The V gene lost 5 bases and the J gene lost 5 bases, with 18 bases spanning the gap. The length of the CDR3 is 15 residues. CDR3 in DNA: TGTGCCAGTAGTCGTTCGCGGGACCTGGGGGAGACCCAGTACTTC. Translated, it gives CASSRSRDLGETQYF.

The chain has TRBV7-3 and TRBJ1-2, with 8 bases fitting TRBD1. V gave up 1 base and J gave up 6 bases; unmatched junction bases: 4. Germline V lookup: CDR1 SGHTA, CDR2 FQGTGA. This CDR3 contains 14 residues. CDR3 protein: CASSLRGQEDGYTF. DNA of the CDR3: TGTGCCAGCAGCTTAAGGGGACAGGAAGATGGCTACACCTTC.

This chain joins TRBV18 and TRBJ2-2; possibly TRBD2 for D (6 bases). Trimming cost V 2 bases and J 4 bases, with 17 bases left between them. Germline-derived CDR1 and CDR2 are KGHSH and LQKENI. The CDR3 runs 17 residues. The CDR3 DNA follows: TGTGCCAGCTCACCATCCTCAATCGGGAGTGGCACCGGGGAGCTGTTTTTT. Protein product: CASSPSSIGSGTGELFF.

The chain combines TRBV6-5 with TRBJ1-2; D not certain. The CDR3 spans 14 residues. In germline, CDR1 is MNHEY, CDR2 SVGAGI. V was cut by 4 bases and J by 5 bases, with 14 bases left in between. The CDR3 DNA is TGTGCCAGCAGTTCCTCCCCTCAGAGGTATGGCTACACCTTC. Its translation is CASSSSPQRYGYTF.

This chain joins TRBV2 and TRBJ1-2, with D perhaps matching TRBD1 (5 bases). The CDR3 totals 12 residues. In germline, CDR1 is SNHLY, CDR2 FYNNEI. V was clipped by 6 bases and J by 8 bases, with 13 bases between them. The DNA of the CDR3 is TGTGCCAGCAGAGGAGGGGCATGGGGCTACACCTTC. Amino acids: CASRGGAWGYTF.

The rearrangement joins TRBV10-3 to TRBJ2-3; TRBD1 might be the D (5 bases). The germline V gene has CDR1 ENHRY and CDR2 SYGVKD. Trimming removed 4 bases at V and 1 base at J, with 15 bases between. This CDR3 spans 16 amino acids. CDR3 nucleotide sequence: TGTGCCATCAGTGCCCAGGTAGGGGCTGGCACAGATACGCAGTATTTT. Translating gives CAISAQVGAGTDTQYF.

DNA of the CDR3: TGTGCCAGCAGCCGCGGACAGGGGGCGCAAAACGAGCAGTACTTC. Encoded protein: CASSRGQGAQNEQYF. The V and J genes are TRBV5-6 and TRBJ2-7; 11 bases align to TRBD1. The CDR3 is made up of 15 amino acids. Germline CDR1 and CDR2: SGHDT and YYEEEE. Trimming took 4 bases from V and 5 from J; bases not matched to a gene: 8.

The chain uses TRBV6-5 and TRBJ1-1; D may be TRBD1 (5 bases). The CDR3 sequence is 14 residues long. Per germline, CDR1 MNHEY and CDR2 SVGAGI. Trimming removed 6 bases at V and 1 base at J, with 12 bases between. This chain's CDR3 is CASRTRGGNTEAFF. The CDR3 DNA sequence: TGTGCCAGCAGAACCCGCGGGGGGAACACTGAAGCTTTCTTT.

The rearrangement links TRBV6-5 to TRBJ1-6, with 9 positions matching TRBD1. The CDR3 runs to 16 residues. Germline CDR1 and CDR2: MNHEY and SVGAGI. The V and J ends lost 4 bases and 5 bases, in that order; junction bases with no gene match: 6. CDR3 region: CASSFSGTGNNSPLHF. The DNA of the CDR3 is TGTGCCAGCAGTTTCTCCGGGACAGGGAATAATTCACCCCTCCACTTT.

The chain combines TRBV29-1 with TRBJ2-1; a weak D match, TRBD1 (6 bases). The CDR3 length is 14 residues. The V end lost 6 bases, the J end lost 0 bases, and 12 bases lay between the germline ends. Germline-derived CDR1 and CDR2 are SQVTM and ANQGSEA. The CDR3 region has the DNA TGCAGCGTGCGTCAGGGGACCTCCTACAATGAGCAGTTCTTC. Protein product: CSVRQGTSYNEQFF.

V and J are TRBV6-4 and TRBJ2-7, with TRBD2 matching over 12 bases. The germline CDR1 and CDR2 sequences are MRHNA and SNTAGT. CDR3 size: 15 residues. Trimming removed 6 bases from V and 0 bases from J; junction bases left unmatched: 3. The CDR3 coding sequence is TGTGCCAGCAGGAAACTAGCGGGAGGCTCCTACGAGCAGTACTTC. Its protein is CASRKLAGGSYEQYF.

The chain carries TRBV28 and TRBJ2-3; TRBD2 matches 15 bases. Unmatched junction bases numbered 9, after V lost 3 bases and J lost 5 bases. The CDR3 consists of 18 residues. The germline V gene has CDR1 MDHEN and CDR2 SYDVKM. CDR3 sequence: CASSFPGLAGGNVDTQYF. The CDR3 DNA is TGTGCCAGCAGTTTCCCAGGACTAGCGGGGGGGAACGTAGATACGCAGTATTTT.

The chain links TRBV7-2 to TRBJ2-3; tentatively, D is TRBD2 (6 bases). V lost 4 bases and J 9 bases, leaving 14 bases between the germline ends. The CDR3 sequence is 13 residues long. CDR1 and CDR2 (germline): SGHTA, FQGNSA. The CDR3 sequence: CASSSVAVQTQYF. The CDR3, as DNA: TGTGCCAGCAGCTCGGTAGCGGTTCAGACGCAGTATTTT.

This clone occurred a few times. The CDR3 nucleotides read TGTGCCAGCAGCGAGGGCACCGGGACAGGGGAAGACGAGCAGTACTTC. Its protein product is CASSEGTGTGEDEQYF. V usage is TRBV7-6 and J usage is TRBJ2-7, with TRBD1 matching 10 bases. The CDR3 runs 16 residues. V was clipped by 5 bases and J by 5 bases; unmatched bases: 12. Germline CDR1 and CDR2: SGHVS and FNYEAQ.

The rearrangement links TRBV9 to TRBJ2-3; the D gene is possibly TRBD2 (5 bases). Between the trimmed V and J ends, which lost 4 bases and 8 bases, there was a span of 11 bases. The CDR3 loop spans 12 amino acids. Per germline, CDR1 SGDLS and CDR2 YYNGEE. CDR3 sequence reads: CASSSSSRTQYF. The CDR3 DNA sequence: TGTGCCAGCAGCTCCTCTAGCCGTACGCAGTATTTT.

The CDR3: CALGLRDTQYF. In DNA, the CDR3 is TGTGCCTTAGGACTGCGTGATACGCAGTATTTT. The V call is TRBV10-3, the J call TRBJ2-3, with D perhaps TRBD2 (5 bases). With 11 bases removed from V and 6 bases from J, the gap between germline ends came to 12 bases. The CDR3 covers 11 residues. In germline, CDR1 is ENHRY, CDR2 SYGVKD.

The chain has TRBV10-3 and TRBJ2-2, with TRBD1 matching over 8 bases. V lost 6 bases and J lost 4; bases outside the gene matches: 10. Looked up from germline, CDR1 is ENHRY and CDR2 is SYGVKD. There are 16 residues in the CDR3. Written as DNA, the CDR3 is TGTGCCATCAGCCGGGGCAGGGGGCAGGGCACCGGGGAGCTGTTTTTT. Translating it yields CAISRGRGQGTGELFF.

The chain links TRBV4-2 to TRBJ1-4, with 9 bases lining up with TRBD1. V was pared by 1 base and J by 5 bases, with 5 bases of the junction left unmatched. The length of the CDR3 is 16 residues. Germline V gene data show CDR1 as LGHNA and CDR2 as YNFKEQ. The CDR3 is CASSQVQGQGNEKLFF. CDR3 coding DNA: TGTGCCAGCAGCCAAGTCCAGGGACAGGGAAATGAAAAACTGTTTTTT.

This chain joins TRBV3-1 (or the pseudogene TRBV3-2) and TRBJ1-4, with 9 bases matching TRBD1. V lost 4 bases, J lost 14 bases, and 14 bases stayed unmatched. The CDR3 runs 15 residues. Per germline, CDR1 LGHDT and CDR2 YNNKEL (reference sequence). CDR3 sequence: CASSRPGQGGFDLFF. The CDR3 DNA reads TGTGCCAGCAGCCGCCCGGGACAGGGTGGATTCGATCTGTTTTTT.

The chain links TRBV2 to TRBJ1-2, with D possibly being TRBD1 (6 bases). CDR3 length: 16 amino acids. V lost 3 bases to trimming and J lost 4 bases, with 18 bases between them. Germline V gene lookup returns CDR1 SNHLY and CDR2 FYNNEI. As DNA, the CDR3 is TGTGCCAGCAGTGATCGGCGGTGGGGGGGCATCTATGGCTACACCTTC. Protein product: CASSDRRWGGIYGYTF.

This chain links TRBV5-4 with TRBJ1-2; weak D call: TRBD1 (6 bases). Germline loops: CDR1 SGHNT, CDR2 YYREEE (reference sequence). V was trimmed by 5 bases and J by 4 bases, leaving 18 bases between them. The CDR3 is 15 amino acids. The chain's CDR3 is CASRLQGIIGYGYTF. The CDR3 coding sequence is TGTGCCAGCAGACTACAGGGAATAATAGGCTATGGCTACACCTTC. Complete variable domain (other parts from reference TRBV5-4 and TRBJ1-2): ETGVTQSPTHLIKTRGQQVTLRCSSQSGHNTVSWYQQALGQGPQFIFQYYREEENGRGNFPPRFSGLQFPNYSSELNVNALELDDSALYLCASRLQGIIGYGYTFGSGTRLTVV.

V and J are TRBV9 and TRBJ2-7, with 7 bases that match TRBD1. This CDR3 contains 15 residues. V dropped 0 bases and J dropped 7; count of bases not matched to a gene: 10. Germline assignment: CDR1 SGDLS and CDR2 YYNGEE. The CDR3 protein is CASSVGPDRVLEQYF. For the CDR3, the DNA is TGTGCCAGCAGCGTAGGCCCTGACAGGGTCTTAGAGCAGTACTTC.